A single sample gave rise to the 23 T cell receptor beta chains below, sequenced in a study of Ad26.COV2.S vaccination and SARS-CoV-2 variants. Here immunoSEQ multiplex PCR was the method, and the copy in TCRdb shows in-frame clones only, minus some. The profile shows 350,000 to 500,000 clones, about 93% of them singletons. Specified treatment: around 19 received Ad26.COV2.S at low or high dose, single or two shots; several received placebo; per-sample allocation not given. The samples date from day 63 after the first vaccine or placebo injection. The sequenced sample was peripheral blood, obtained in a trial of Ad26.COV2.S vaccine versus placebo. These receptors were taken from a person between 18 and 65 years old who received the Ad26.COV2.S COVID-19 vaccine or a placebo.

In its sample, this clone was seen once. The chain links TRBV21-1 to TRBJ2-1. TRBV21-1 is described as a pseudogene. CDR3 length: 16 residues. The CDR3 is CASSKEIRALYNEQFF. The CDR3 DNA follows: TGTGCCAGCAGCAAAGAAATACGGGCGCTATACAATGAGCAGTTCTTC.

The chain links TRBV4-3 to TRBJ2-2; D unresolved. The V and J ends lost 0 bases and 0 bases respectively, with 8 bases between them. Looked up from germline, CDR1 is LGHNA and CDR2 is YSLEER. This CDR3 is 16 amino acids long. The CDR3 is CASSQDPAPNTGELFF. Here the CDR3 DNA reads TGCGCCAGCAGCCAAGATCCAGCCCCGAACACCGGGGAGCTGTTTTTT.

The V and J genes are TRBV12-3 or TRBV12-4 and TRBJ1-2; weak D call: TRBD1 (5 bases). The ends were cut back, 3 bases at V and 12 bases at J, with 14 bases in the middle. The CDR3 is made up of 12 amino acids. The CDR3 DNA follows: TGTGCCAGCAGTTTCGGAACCGTGGACAACACCTTC. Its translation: CASSFGTVDNTF.

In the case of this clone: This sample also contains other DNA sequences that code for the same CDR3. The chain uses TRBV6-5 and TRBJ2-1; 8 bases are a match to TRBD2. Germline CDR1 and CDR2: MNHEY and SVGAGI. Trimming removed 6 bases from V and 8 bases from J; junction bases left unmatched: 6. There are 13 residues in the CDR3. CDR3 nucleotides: TGTGCCAGCAGCTCCGGGGGGGTTGATGAGCAGTTCTTC. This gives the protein CASSSGGVDEQFF.

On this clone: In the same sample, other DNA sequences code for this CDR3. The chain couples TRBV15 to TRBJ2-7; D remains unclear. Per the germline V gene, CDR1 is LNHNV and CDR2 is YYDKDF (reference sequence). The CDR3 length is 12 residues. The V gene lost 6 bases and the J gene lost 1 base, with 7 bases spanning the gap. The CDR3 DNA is TGTGCCACCAGGGGCGAATCCTACGAGCAGTACTTC. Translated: CATRGESYEQYF.

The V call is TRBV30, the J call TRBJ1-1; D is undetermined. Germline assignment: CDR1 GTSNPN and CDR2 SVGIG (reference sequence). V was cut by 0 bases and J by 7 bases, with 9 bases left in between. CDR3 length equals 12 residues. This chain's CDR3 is CAWSVGSYEAFF. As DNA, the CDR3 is TGTGCCTGGAGTGTGGGCAGCTATGAAGCTTTCTTT.

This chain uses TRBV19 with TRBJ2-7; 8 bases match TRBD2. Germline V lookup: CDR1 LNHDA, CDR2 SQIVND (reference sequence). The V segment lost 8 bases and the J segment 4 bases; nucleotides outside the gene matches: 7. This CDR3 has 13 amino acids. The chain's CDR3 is CASAPGLEYEQYF. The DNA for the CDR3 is TGTGCCAGTGCCCCGGGACTAGAATACGAGCAGTACTTC.

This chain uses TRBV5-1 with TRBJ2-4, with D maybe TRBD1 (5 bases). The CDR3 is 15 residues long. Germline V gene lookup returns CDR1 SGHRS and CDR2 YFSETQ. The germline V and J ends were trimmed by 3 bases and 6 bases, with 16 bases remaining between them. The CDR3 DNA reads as TGCGCCAGCAGCTCAGGTCAGGGTAGGGGAAACATTCAGTACTTC. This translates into CASSSGQGRGNIQYF.

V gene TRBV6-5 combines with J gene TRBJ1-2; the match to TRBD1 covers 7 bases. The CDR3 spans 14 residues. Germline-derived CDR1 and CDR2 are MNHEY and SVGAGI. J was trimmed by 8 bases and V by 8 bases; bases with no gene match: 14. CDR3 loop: CASQITGASRGYTF. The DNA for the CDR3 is TGTGCCAGCCAAATCACAGGGGCAAGTCGCGGCTACACCTTC.

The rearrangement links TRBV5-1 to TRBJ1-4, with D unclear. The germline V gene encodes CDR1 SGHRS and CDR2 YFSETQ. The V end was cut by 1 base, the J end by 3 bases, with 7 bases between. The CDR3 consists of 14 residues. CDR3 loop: CASSLWGANEKLFF. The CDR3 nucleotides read TGCGCCAGCAGCTTGTGGGGTGCTAATGAAAAACTGTTTTTT. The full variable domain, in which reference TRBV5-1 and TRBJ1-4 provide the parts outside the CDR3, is KAGVTQTPRYLIKTRGQQVTLSCSPISGHRSVSWYQQTPGQGLQFLFEYFSETQRNKGNFPGRFSGRQFSNSRSEMNVSTLELGDSALYLCASSLWGANEKLFFGSGTQLSVL.

Here the CDR3 DNA reads TGTGCCAGCAGCCACGGGATGACTGAAGCTTTCTTT. Protein product: CASSHGMTEAFF. The gene calls are TRBV7-9 and TRBJ1-1; D not resolved. Germline-derived CDR1 and CDR2 are SEHNR and FQNEAQ (reference sequence). V was clipped by 5 bases and J by 5 bases, with 9 bases between them. There are 12 residues in the CDR3.

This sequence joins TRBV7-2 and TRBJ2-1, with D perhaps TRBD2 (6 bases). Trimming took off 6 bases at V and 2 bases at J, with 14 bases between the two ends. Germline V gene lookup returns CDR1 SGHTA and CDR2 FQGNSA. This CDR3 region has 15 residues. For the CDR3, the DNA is TGTGCCAGCAGTCACATAGCGGATACCTACAATGAGCAGTTCTTC. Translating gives CASSHIADTYNEQFF.

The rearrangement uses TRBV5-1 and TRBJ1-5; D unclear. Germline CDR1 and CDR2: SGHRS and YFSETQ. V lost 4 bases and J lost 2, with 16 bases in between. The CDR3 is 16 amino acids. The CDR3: CASSTRIPVRNQPQHF. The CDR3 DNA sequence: TGCGCCAGCAGCACAAGAATCCCTGTCCGCAATCAGCCCCAGCATTTT.

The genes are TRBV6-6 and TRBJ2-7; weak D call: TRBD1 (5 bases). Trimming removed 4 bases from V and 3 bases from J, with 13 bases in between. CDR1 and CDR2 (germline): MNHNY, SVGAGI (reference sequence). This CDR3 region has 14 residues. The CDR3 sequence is CASSSVQVDYEQYF. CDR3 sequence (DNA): TGTGCCAGCAGTTCAGTACAGGTAGACTACGAGCAGTACTTC.

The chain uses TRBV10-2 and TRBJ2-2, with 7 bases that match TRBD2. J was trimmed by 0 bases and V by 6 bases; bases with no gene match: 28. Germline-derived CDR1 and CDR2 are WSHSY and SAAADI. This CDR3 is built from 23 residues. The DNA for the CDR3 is TGCGCCAGCAGGACCCCCACTAGCGCCTGGCAATTACTTAAAGAATCGAACACCGGGGAGCTGTTTTTT. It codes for CASRTPTSAWQLLKESNTGELFF.

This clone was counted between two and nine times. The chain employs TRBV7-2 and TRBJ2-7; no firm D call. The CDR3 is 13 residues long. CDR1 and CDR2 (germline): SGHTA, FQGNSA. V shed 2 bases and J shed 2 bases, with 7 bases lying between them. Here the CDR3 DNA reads TGTGCCAGCAGCTTAATAGGGACCTACGAGCAGTACTTC. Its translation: CASSLIGTYEQYF.

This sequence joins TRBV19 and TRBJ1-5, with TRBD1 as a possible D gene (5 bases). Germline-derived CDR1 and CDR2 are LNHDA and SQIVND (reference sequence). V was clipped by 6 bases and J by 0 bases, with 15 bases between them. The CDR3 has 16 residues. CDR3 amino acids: CASRLGTDRSNQPQHF. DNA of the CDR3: TGTGCCAGTAGACTAGGGACGGATCGTAGCAATCAGCCCCAGCATTTT.

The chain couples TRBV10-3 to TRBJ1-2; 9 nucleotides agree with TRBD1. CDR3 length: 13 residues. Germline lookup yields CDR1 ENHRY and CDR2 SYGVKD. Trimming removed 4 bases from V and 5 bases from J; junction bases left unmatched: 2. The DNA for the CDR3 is TGTGCCATCAGTGGACAGGGGGTTTATGGCTACACCTTC. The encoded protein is CAISGQGVYGYTF.

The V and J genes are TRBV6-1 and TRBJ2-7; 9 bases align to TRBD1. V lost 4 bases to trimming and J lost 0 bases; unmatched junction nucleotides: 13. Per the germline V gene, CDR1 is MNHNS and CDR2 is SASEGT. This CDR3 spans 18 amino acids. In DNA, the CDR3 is TGTGCCAGCAGTGCCTTAGCCGGACAGGGGATAGGCTCCTACGAGCAGTACTTC. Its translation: CASSALAGQGIGSYEQYF.

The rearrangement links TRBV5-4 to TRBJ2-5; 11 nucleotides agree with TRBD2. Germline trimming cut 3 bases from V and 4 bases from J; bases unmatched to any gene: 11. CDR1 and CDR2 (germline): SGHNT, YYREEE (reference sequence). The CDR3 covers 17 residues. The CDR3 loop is CASSWGGASGRPETQYF. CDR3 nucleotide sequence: TGTGCCAGCAGCTGGGGCGGGGCTAGCGGGAGGCCAGAGACCCAGTACTTC. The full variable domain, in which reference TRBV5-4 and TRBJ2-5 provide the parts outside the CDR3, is ETGVTQSPTHLIKTRGQQVTLRCSSQSGHNTVSWYQQALGQGPQFIFQYYREEENGRGNFPPRFSGLQFPNYSSELNVNALELDDSALYLCASSWGGASGRPETQYFGPGTRLLVL.

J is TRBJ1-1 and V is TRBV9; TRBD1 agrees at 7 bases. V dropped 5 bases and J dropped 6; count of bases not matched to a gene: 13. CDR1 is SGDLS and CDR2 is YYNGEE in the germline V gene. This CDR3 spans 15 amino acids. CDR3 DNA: TGTGCCAGCAGGGAAGGGGGCGGATTAACGGCTGAAGCTTTCTTT. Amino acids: CASREGGGLTAEAFF.

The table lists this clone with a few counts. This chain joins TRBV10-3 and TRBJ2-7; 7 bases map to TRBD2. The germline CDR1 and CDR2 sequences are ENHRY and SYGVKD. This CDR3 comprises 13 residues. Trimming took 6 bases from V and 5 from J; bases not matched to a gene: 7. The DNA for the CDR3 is TGTGCCATCAGACCGACTAGCAAAAACGAGCAGTACTTC. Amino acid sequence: CAIRPTSKNEQYF.

For the CDR3, the DNA is TGTGCCAGCAGTTTAGGGACTAGCGGGTTAGGGGTAACCTACGAGCAGTACTTC. It translates to CASSLGTSGLGVTYEQYF. The rearrangement links TRBV27 to TRBJ2-7, with 12 bases fitting TRBD2. The CDR3 totals 18 residues. V shed 2 bases, J shed 2 bases, and the junction held 10 bases outside the gene matches. The germline V gene has CDR1 MNHEY and CDR2 SMNVEV (reference sequence).